The 17 T cell receptor beta chains presented below share a single source sample, sequenced in a study of post-analysis software for immune sequencing data. Points from the study as a whole: Five or six TRBV segments, TRBV5-6, TRBV5-1 and TRBV20-1 among them, were found more frequent in patients than controls.

TCR beta libraries were prepared from cDNA with unique molecular identifiers. TCRdb re-derived calls from the PCR reads in MiXCR, one entry per CDR3 protein. The sample includes approximately 400,000 distinct CDR3 sequences, roughly 35% seen only once; the top ten take 10% to 15%. The antigens for these receptors are not known. The sequenced sample was blood. The receptor source for this set is a girl aged 5 to 17 with multiple sclerosis.

The CDR3 here is CASSLASAETQYF. The CDR3 DNA follows: TGTGCCAGCAGCTTGGCTTCGGCGGAGACCCAGTACTTC. The chain has TRBV5-6 and TRBJ2-5; the D is unclear. The V end was cut by 0 bases, the J end by 5 bases, with 8 bases between. Per the germline V gene, CDR1 is SGHDT and CDR2 is YYEEEE. This CDR3 contains 13 residues.

This clonotype was picked up one time. This chain links TRBV20-1 with TRBJ1-2; no definite D call. CDR1 is DFQATT and CDR2 is SNEGSKA in the germline V gene (reference sequence). V gave up 3 bases and J gave up 4 bases, with 9 bases separating them. CDR3 size: 12 residues. In nucleotides, the CDR3 is TGCAGTGCTAGTGCCAGGTCCTATGGCTACACCTTC. The encoded protein is CSASARSYGYTF.

The chain is built from TRBV20-1 and TRBJ2-7, with a weak D call TRBD1 (6 bases). Per the germline V gene, CDR1 is DFQATT and CDR2 is SNEGSKA (reference sequence). The CDR3 covers 17 residues. With 0 bases removed from V and 4 bases from J, the gap between germline ends came to 22 bases. The CDR3 region has the DNA TGCAGTGCTAGAGAGAGATCTAAAAGGACAGACCGTTACGAGCAGTACTTC. Protein sequence: CSARERSKRTDRYEQYF.

The chain is built from TRBV6-5 and TRBJ2-4; D is possibly TRBD2 (5 bases). The end of the DNA fits TRBJ2-7 better, so the J call may be wrong. CDR1 is MNHEY and CDR2 is SVGAGI in the germline V gene. The CDR3 sequence is 15 residues long. The CDR3 region has the DNA TGTGCCAGCAGTCACCGCCGGGAATATATCCACGAGCAGTACTTC. Translating gives CASSHRREYIHEQYF.

This clonotype was seen a single time. This chain connects TRBV29-1 to TRBJ2-6; D may be TRBD2 (6 bases). Germline CDR1 is SQVTM and CDR2 is ANQGSEA. The CDR3 extends over 15 amino acids. V lost 6 bases and J 1 base, leaving 13 bases between the germline ends. The CDR3 protein is CSVNGGNSGANVLTF. CDR3 coding DNA: TGCAGCGTCAACGGCGGGAATTCTGGGGCCAACGTCCTGACTTTC.

The CDR3 region is CASSPPWATDTQYF. CDR3 DNA: TGTGCCAGCTCACCACCTTGGGCGACAGATACGCAGTATTTT. The chain has TRBV18 and TRBJ2-3, with D unresolved. Germline CDR1 KGHSH, CDR2 LQKENI. The V end was cut by 0 bases, the J end by 3 bases, with 7 bases between. This CDR3 spans 14 amino acids. Drawing the rest from reference TRBV18 and TRBJ2-3, the complete variable domain is NAGVMQNPRHLVRRRGQEARLRCSPMKGHSHVYWYRQLPEEGLKFMVYLQKENIIDESGMPKERFSAEFPKEGPSILRIQQVVRGDSAAYFCASSPPWATDTQYFGPGTRLTVL.

The rearrangement uses TRBV6-1 and TRBJ1-4; D not resolved. Germline V gene sequence: CDR1 MNHNS, CDR2 SASEGT. This CDR3 has 14 residues. V was pared by 5 bases and J by 0 bases, with 7 bases between. The chain's CDR3 is CASSPYPTNEKLFF. The CDR3 region has the DNA TGTGCCAGCAGTCCTTATCCAACTAATGAAAAACTGTTTTTT.

Regarding this clonotype: The CDR3 ends on some other residue instead of the conserved phenylalanine or tryptophan, so this is likely a read error. The chain couples TRBV3-1 to TRBJ2-5; 7 bases align to TRBD2. The V gene end was trimmed by 4 bases and the J gene end by 5 bases; junction bases not matched to a gene: 4. The CDR3 extends over 13 amino acids. CDR1 is LGHDT, CDR2 YNNKEL, per germline (reference sequence). CDR3: CASSLTSVETQYV. In DNA, the CDR3 is TGTGCCAGCAGCCTCACTAGCGTGGAGACCCAGTACGTC.

This clonotype has a count of ten or more. The chain uses TRBV10-3 and TRBJ2-1; 7 positions match TRBD2. Per the germline V gene, CDR1 is ENHRY and CDR2 is SYGVKD. This CDR3 comprises 13 residues. Unmatched junction bases numbered 6, after V lost 6 bases and J lost 7 bases. For the CDR3, the DNA is TGTGCCATCAGAGATCGAGCGGGGAATGAGCAGTTCTTC. This translates into CAIRDRAGNEQFF.

The gene calls are TRBV7-9 and TRBJ1-1; tentatively, D is TRBD1 (6 bases). The CDR3 sequence is 15 residues long. Deletions cut 5 bases from V and 0 bases from J, with 13 bases between. Germline V gene sequence: CDR1 SEHNR, CDR2 FQNEAQ (reference sequence). The CDR3, as DNA: TGTGCCAGCAGCCCCGACAGGATCATGAACACTGAAGCTTTCTTT. Translating gives CASSPDRIMNTEAFF. Complete variable domain (other parts from reference TRBV7-9 and TRBJ1-1): DTGVSQNPRHKITKRGQNVTFRCDPISEHNRLYWYRQTLGQGPEFLTYFQNEAQLEKSRLLSDRFSAERPKGSFSTLEIQRTEQGDSAMYLCASSPDRIMNTEAFFGQGTRLTVV.

This clonotype was detected ten times or more. The V and J genes are TRBV6-6 and TRBJ1-6; 11 bases line up with TRBD1. Germline V gene sequence: CDR1 MNHNY, CDR2 SVGAGI (reference sequence). The V segment lost 5 bases and the J segment 6 bases; nucleotides outside the gene matches: 9. The CDR3 is 17 amino acids. The CDR3 bases are TGTGCCAGCAGTCCAACCCGGACAGGGGGCGGTAATTCACCCCTCCACTTT. As protein: CASSPTRTGGGNSPLHF.

Here the CDR3 reads CASSLTGGPTEQFF. CDR3 DNA sequence: TGTGCCAGCAGCTTAACGGGAGGCCCCACCGAGCAGTTCTTC. This chain links TRBV7-9 with TRBJ2-1; 7 bases agree with TRBD2. CDR1 and CDR2 from the germline V gene are SEHNR and FQNEAQ (reference sequence). With V trimmed by 2 bases and J by 10 bases, 8 bases remained unmatched. The CDR3 extends over 14 amino acids. The full variable domain, in which reference TRBV7-9 and TRBJ2-1 provide the parts outside the CDR3, is DTGVSQNPRHKITKRGQNVTFRCDPISEHNRLYWYRQTLGQGPEFLTYFQNEAQLEKSRLLSDRFSAERPKGSFSTLEIQRTEQGDSAMYLCASSLTGGPTEQFFGPGTRLTVL.

This clonotype occurred a few times. This chain links TRBV11-2 with TRBJ2-1; D is ambiguous. Germline assignment: CDR1 SGHAT and CDR2 FQNNGV. The CDR3 is made up of 17 amino acids. The ends were cut back, 1 base at V and 0 bases at J, with 13 bases in the middle. The CDR3 here is CASSLADISASYNEQFF. The CDR3 DNA sequence: TGTGCCAGCAGCTTAGCTGACATCTCCGCCTCCTACAATGAGCAGTTCTTC.

The chain employs TRBV5-5 and TRBJ1-2, with D perhaps matching TRBD1 (5 bases). Trimming removed 5 bases at V and 3 bases at J, with 14 bases between. CDR1 is SGHKS, CDR2 YYEKEE, per germline (reference sequence). This CDR3 comprises 14 residues. For the CDR3, the DNA is TGTGCCAGCAGTGTTACACAGGCGGACTATGGCTACACCTTC. Its translation: CASSVTQADYGYTF.

This rearrangement joins TRBV4-1 to TRBJ2-3, with 9 bases identical to TRBD1. Germline-derived CDR1 and CDR2 are MGHRA and YSYEKL. The CDR3 has 15 residues. V shed 3 bases and J 4 bases; nucleotides not matched to a gene: 5. This CDR3 is CASSQDRGNADTQYF. CDR3 DNA sequence: TGCGCCAGCAGCCAGGACAGGGGTAACGCAGATACGCAGTATTTT.

The chain employs TRBV4-3 and TRBJ2-3, with 7 bases aligning to TRBD2. The V and J ends lost 0 bases and 2 bases, in that order; junction bases with no gene match: 5. The CDR3 totals 16 residues. The V gene's germline CDR1 is LGHNA and CDR2 YSLEER. The DNA for the CDR3 is TGCGCCAGCAGCCAAGAAAGGACTAGGTTCACAGATACGCAGTATTTT. Translation: CASSQERTRFTDTQYF.

This clonotype was recorded many times. The J gene is TRBJ2-1, the V gene TRBV29-1; 8 bases agree with TRBD2. The ends lost 8 bases at V and 5 bases at J; junction bases unmatched: 11. Germline CDR1 SQVTM, CDR2 ANQGSEA. The CDR3 totals 14 residues. The DNA for the CDR3 is TGCAGCACTTACGGGGGGGCCGGGGACAATGAGCAGTTCTTC. This encodes CSTYGGAGDNEQFF.